Following are 5 T cell receptor beta chains from one sample sequenced in a study of blood T cell repertoires in COVID-19. The method was immunoSEQ multiplex PCR; TCRdb's version includes in-frame clones alone and lacks a portion of them. The data show approximately 110,000 clones, around 86% seen once. Sequencing used peripheral blood. These receptors came from a man aged 65 to 85 with acute or convalescent COVID-19.

There are a few counts of this clone. The chain has TRBV25-1 and TRBJ1-2; D possibly corresponds to TRBD1 (5 bases). The germline V and J ends were trimmed by 5 bases and 5 bases, with 15 bases remaining between them. Germline CDR1 is MGHDK and CDR2 is SYGVNS. The CDR3 sequence is 14 residues long. The CDR3 loop is CASSTRGSPYGYTF. For the CDR3, the DNA is TGTGCCAGCAGTACCCGGGGGTCACCGTATGGCTACACCTTC.

The sample holds one count of this clone. This chain joins TRBV28 and TRBJ2-2, with 7 bases identical to TRBD2. This CDR3 spans 13 amino acids. V shed 6 bases, J shed 6 bases, and the junction held 4 bases outside the gene matches. The V gene's germline CDR1 is MDHEN and CDR2 SYDVKM. In DNA form, the CDR3 reads TGTGCCAGCAGGGTAGCGGGTCCCGGGGAGCTGTTTTTT. Protein product: CASRVAGPGELFF.

The chain uses TRBV14 and TRBJ1-3; 11 bases agree with TRBD1. V was pared by 4 bases and J by 7 bases, with 9 bases of the junction left unmatched. The CDR3 has 16 residues. Germline V lookup: CDR1 SGHDN, CDR2 FVKESK. CDR3 bases: TGTGCCAGCAGCCCTATGGACAGGGGGCGAGGGAACACCATATATTTT. As protein: CASSPMDRGRGNTIYF.

This sequence joins TRBV5-4 and TRBJ2-3; D is perhaps TRBD1 (5 bases). Trimming left V 0 bases short and J 4 bases short, with 6 bases between. From germline, CDR1 is SGHNT and CDR2 YYREEE (reference sequence). CDR3 length: 13 residues. The chain's CDR3 is CASSLVGPDTQYF. The CDR3, as DNA: TGTGCCAGCAGCTTGGTGGGGCCAGATACGCAGTATTTT.

This clone was counted between two and nine times. The V and J genes are TRBV3-1 (or the pseudogene TRBV3-2) and TRBJ1-2; the D is unclear. The CDR3 is 15 amino acids. With 2 bases removed from V and 0 bases from J, the gap between germline ends came to 10 bases. From germline, CDR1 is LGHDT and CDR2 YNNKEL (reference sequence). Here the CDR3 reads CASSQLTGSNYGYTF. The CDR3 coding sequence is TGTGCCAGCAGCCAACTTACGGGATCTAACTATGGCTACACCTTC.